Sequencing of this T cell receptor beta chain was carried out in a study of beta chain features in type 1 diabetes. Germline V lookup: CDR1 GTSNPN, CDR2 SVGIG (reference sequence). Trimming pared 7 bases from V and 0 bases from J, leaving 10 bases between. This CDR3 has 12 residues. Reverse transcription of all isolated RNA meant that expressed TCRB transcripts were sequenced. Produced via immunoSEQ multiplex PCR; TCRdb's table is partial and in-frame only. The profile shows fewer than 250,000 clones, over 65% of them singletons. Central memory, naive, regulatory and stem cell-like memory CD4+ cells were sorted by CD45RO/CCR7/CD25/CD127/CD95/CD27.

The sequencing sample was made of naive CD4+ T cells from blood. The sequence derives from a man under 40 in good health. The chain couples TRBV30 to TRBJ2-7; a weak D match, TRBD1 (6 bases). DNA for the CDR3: TGTGCCTTCGACAGGAGCTCCTACGAGCAGTACTTC. Translated: CAFDRSSYEQYF.